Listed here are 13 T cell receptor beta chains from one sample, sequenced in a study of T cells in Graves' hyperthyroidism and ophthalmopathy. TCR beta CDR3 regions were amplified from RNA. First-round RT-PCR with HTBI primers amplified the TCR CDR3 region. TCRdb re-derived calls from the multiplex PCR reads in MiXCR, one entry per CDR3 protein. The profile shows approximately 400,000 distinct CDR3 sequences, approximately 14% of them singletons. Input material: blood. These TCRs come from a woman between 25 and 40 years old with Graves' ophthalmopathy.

The CDR3 DNA is TGTGCCAGCAGTCGGGACAGGGATTTCTATGGCTACACCTTC. This codes for CASSRDRDFYGYTF. This rearrangement joins TRBV28 to TRBJ1-2; 9 bases agree with TRBD1. Germline V gene data show CDR1 as MDHEN and CDR2 as SYDVKM. With 5 bases clipped from V and 4 bases from J, the junction kept 5 bases outside the gene matches. The CDR3 length is 14 residues.

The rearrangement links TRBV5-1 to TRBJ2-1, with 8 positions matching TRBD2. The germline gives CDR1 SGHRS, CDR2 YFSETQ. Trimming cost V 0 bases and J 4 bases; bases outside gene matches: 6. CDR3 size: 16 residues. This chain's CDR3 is CASSLATGGGYNEQFF. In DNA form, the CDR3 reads TGCGCCAGCAGCTTGGCGACCGGCGGGGGGTACAATGAGCAGTTCTTC.

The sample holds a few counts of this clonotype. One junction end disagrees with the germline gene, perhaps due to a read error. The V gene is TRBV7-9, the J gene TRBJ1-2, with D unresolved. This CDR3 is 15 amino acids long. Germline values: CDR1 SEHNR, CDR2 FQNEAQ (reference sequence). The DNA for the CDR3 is TGTGCCAGCAGCTTAGATCAGGTCGACAACTATGGCCACACCTTC. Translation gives CASSLDQVDNYGHTF. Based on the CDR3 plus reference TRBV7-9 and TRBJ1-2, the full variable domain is DTGVSQNPRHKITKRGQNVTFRCDPISEHNRLYWYRQTLGQGPEFLTYFQNEAQLEKSRLLSDRFSAERPKGSFSTLEIQRTEQGDSAMYLCASSLDQVDNYGHTFGSGTRLTVV.

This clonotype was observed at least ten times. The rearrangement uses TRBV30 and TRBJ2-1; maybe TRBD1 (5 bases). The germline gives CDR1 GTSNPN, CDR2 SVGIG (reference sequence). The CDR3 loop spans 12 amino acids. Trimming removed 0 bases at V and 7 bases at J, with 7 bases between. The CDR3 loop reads CAWSVQANEQFF. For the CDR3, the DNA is TGTGCCTGGAGTGTACAGGCGAATGAGCAGTTCTTC.

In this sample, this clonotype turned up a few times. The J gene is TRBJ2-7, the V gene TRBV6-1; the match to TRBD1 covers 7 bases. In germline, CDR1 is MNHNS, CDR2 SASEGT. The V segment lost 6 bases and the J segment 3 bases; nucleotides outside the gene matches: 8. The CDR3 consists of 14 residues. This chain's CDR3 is CASRGTAWDYEQYF. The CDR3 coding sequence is TGTGCCAGCAGGGGGACAGCCTGGGACTACGAGCAGTACTTC.

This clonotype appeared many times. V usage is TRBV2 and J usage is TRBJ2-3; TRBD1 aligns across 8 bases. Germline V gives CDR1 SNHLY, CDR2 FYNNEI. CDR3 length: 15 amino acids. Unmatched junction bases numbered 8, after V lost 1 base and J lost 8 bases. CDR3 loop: CASSEGGQATLTQYF. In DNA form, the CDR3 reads TGTGCCAGCAGTGAAGGGGGACAGGCGACGCTTACGCAGTATTTT. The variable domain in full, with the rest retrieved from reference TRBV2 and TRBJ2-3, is EPEVTQTPSHQVTQMGQEVILRCVPISNHLYFYWYRQILGQKVEFLVSFYNNEISEKSEIFDDQFSVERPDGSNFTLKIRSTKLEDSAMYFCASSEGGQATLTQYFGPGTRLTVL.

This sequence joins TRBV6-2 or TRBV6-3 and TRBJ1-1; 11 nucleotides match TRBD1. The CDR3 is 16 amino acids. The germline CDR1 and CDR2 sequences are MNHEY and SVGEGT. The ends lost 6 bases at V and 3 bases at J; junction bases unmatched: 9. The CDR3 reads CASRLPPGQGDTEAFF. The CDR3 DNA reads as TGTGCCAGCAGGTTACCACCGGGACAGGGGGACACTGAAGCTTTCTTT.

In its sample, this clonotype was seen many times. The CDR3 DNA sequence: TGTGCCTGGAGTGGGCAGGGTTCGATGAACACTGAAGCTTTCTTT. Its protein product is CAWSGQGSMNTEAFF. The chain carries TRBV30 and TRBJ1-1; a possible D gene is TRBD1 (5 bases). Trimming took off 1 base at V and 0 bases at J, with 12 bases between the two ends. The CDR3 contains 15 residues. CDR1 and CDR2 (germline): GTSNPN, SVGIG (reference sequence). The full variable domain, with the rest looked up from reference TRBV30 and TRBJ1-1, is SQTIHQWPATLVQPVGSPLSLECTVEGTSNPNLYWYRQAAGRGLQLLFYSVGIGQISSEVPQNLSASRPQDRQFILSSKKLLLSDSGFYLCAWSGQGSMNTEAFFGQGTRLTVV.

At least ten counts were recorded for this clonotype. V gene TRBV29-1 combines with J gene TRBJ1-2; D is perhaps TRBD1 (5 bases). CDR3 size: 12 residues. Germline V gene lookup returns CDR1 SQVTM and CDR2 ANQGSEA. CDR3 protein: CSHTTGDYGYTF. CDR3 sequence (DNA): TGCAGTCATACGACGGGGGACTATGGCTACACCTTC.

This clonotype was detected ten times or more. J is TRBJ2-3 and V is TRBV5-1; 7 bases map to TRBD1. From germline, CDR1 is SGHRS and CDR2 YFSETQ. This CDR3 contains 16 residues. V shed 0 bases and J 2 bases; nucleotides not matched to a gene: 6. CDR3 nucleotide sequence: TGCGCCAGCAGCTTGGGGGGGACAGCAGCCACAGATACGCAGTATTTT. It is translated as CASSLGGTAATDTQYF.

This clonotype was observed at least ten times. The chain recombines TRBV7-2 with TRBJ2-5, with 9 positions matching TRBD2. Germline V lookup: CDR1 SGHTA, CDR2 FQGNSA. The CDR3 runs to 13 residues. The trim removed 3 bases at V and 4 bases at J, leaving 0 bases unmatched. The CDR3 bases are TGTGCCAGCAGCTTTAGCGGGGGAGAGACCCAGTACTTC. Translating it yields CASSFSGGETQYF.

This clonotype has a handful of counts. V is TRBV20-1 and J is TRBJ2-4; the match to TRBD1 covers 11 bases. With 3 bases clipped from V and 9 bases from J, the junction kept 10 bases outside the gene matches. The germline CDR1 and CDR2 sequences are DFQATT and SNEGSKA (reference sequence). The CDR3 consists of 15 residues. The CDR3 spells CSASAGTGGISIQYF. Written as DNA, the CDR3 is TGCAGTGCTAGCGCTGGGACAGGGGGAATAAGCATTCAGTACTTC.

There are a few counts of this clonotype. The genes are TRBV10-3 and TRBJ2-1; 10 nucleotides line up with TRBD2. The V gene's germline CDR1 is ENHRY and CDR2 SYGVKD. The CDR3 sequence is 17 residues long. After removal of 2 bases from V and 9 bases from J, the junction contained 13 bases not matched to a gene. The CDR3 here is CAISEVGLAGAQGEQFF. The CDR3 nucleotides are TGTGCCATCAGTGAGGTCGGGCTAGCGGGGGCCCAGGGTGAGCAGTTCTTC.